The text below deals with one TCR beta chain. Its antigen is unidentified. These data belong to a study of shared clonotypes between healthy human individuals. Study-wide context: Three plates each covered CD4 naive and memory; CD8 naive two, CD8 memory one. Study-level findings and limits: In general, naive subsets displayed greater estimated richness than memory subsets did.

Assay: immunoSEQ multiplex PCR; the TCRdb copy retains only in-frame clones and omits some. The sample consists of roughly 2,300,000 clones, about nine tenths of them appearing once. The CDR3 consists of 15 residues. Germline CDR1 is SGHRS and CDR2 is YFSETQ. Trimming took 0 bases from V and 3 from J, leaving 10 bases between them. The sequencing sample was made of naive CD4+ T cells from PBMCs. Stated subset: CD45RA+ positively selected. This sequence joins TRBV5-1 and TRBJ2-1, with unresolved D. This TCR was sampled from a man between 18 and 29 years old in good health. Some clones in this sample may be carry-over from other donors' samples. The CDR3 DNA is TGCGCCAGCAGCTTGGCGTCGGCCTTCTACAATGAGCAGTTCTTC. Translating gives CASSLASAFYNEQFF.